Each of the 10 T cell receptor beta chains below was sequenced from the same sample in a study of identifying expanded T cells in peripheral blood. Only in-frame clones appear in the TCRdb table, and some are missing; sequencing was by immunoSEQ multiplex PCR. This sample yields about 94,000 clones, of which over 75% are seen a single time; under 6% belongs to the top ten. Sequenced input: blood. The receptor source for this set is a person between 18 and 70 years old in good health.

This clone occurred a few times. The rearrangement uses TRBV6-6 and TRBJ2-6, with a tentative D call TRBD2 (5 bases). V lost 7 bases and J lost 0, with 13 bases in between. There are 16 residues in the CDR3. The germline V gene has CDR1 MNHNY and CDR2 SVGAGI (reference sequence). CDR3 DNA: TGTGCCAGCAATATGGGAGTTCGCTCTGGGGCCAACGTCCTGACTTTC. This gives the protein CASNMGVRSGANVLTF.

This chain connects TRBV29-1 to TRBJ1-1; 9 nucleotides match TRBD1. V was pared by 5 bases and J by 1 base, with 2 bases of the junction left unmatched. The length of the CDR3 is 13 residues. Germline values: CDR1 SQVTM, CDR2 ANQGSEA. The CDR3 is CSVRTGENTEAFF. The CDR3 DNA is TGCAGCGTTAGGACAGGGGAGAACACTGAAGCTTTCTTT.

This chain joins TRBV5-1 and TRBJ2-1; D gene ambiguous. The germline V gene encodes CDR1 SGHRS and CDR2 YFSETQ. The CDR3 runs 15 residues. The V and J ends lost 0 bases and 0 bases respectively, with 7 bases between them. Written as DNA, the CDR3 is TGCGCCAGCAGCTTGGGCCAGAGCTCCTACAATGAGCAGTTCTTC. Translated, it gives CASSLGQSSYNEQFF.

The CDR3 protein is CASSQEGGFAAFF. The CDR3 DNA sequence: TGTGCCAGCAGCCAAGAGGGGGGCTTCGCAGCTTTCTTT. V usage is TRBV14 and J usage is TRBJ1-1, with D maybe TRBD1 (6 bases). The CDR3 runs 13 residues. Germline V CDR1 and CDR2: SGHDN, FVKESK. With 0 bases removed from V and 10 bases from J, the gap between germline ends came to 12 bases.

This rearrangement joins TRBV27 to TRBJ1-5; the D gene is possibly TRBD1 (5 bases). Germline V gene sequence: CDR1 MNHEY, CDR2 SMNVEV (reference sequence). Trimming removed 3 bases from V and 2 bases from J, with 8 bases in between. This CDR3 is built from 14 residues. The CDR3 loop reads CASSFDSGNQPQHF. In DNA form, the CDR3 reads TGTGCCAGCAGTTTCGACAGTGGCAATCAGCCCCAGCATTTT.

The chain links TRBV7-2 to TRBJ1-2, with D possibly TRBD1 on 5 matching bases. This CDR3 contains 13 residues. The ends were cut back, 5 bases at V and 5 bases at J, with 12 bases in the middle. The germline V gene encodes CDR1 SGHTA and CDR2 FQGNSA. CDR3 bases: TGTGCCAGCAGCCTACACGGGGGGTATGGCTACACCTTC. Its translation: CASSLHGGYGYTF.

The V and J genes are TRBV9 and TRBJ2-5; D is possibly TRBD2 (6 bases). The germline CDR1 and CDR2 sequences are SGDLS and YYNGEE. The CDR3 runs 17 residues. Trimming stripped 0 bases from V and 4 bases from J, with 19 bases between. The CDR3 bases are TGTGCCAGCAGCGTAGACAGCGGGTCTATGCGGGGAGAGACCCAGTACTTC. This codes for CASSVDSGSMRGETQYF.

The genes are TRBV9 and TRBJ2-7; D not certain. The V gene lost 2 bases and the J gene lost 2 bases, with 14 bases spanning the gap. CDR3 length equals 15 residues. The V gene's germline CDR1 is SGDLS and CDR2 YYNGEE. The CDR3 spells CASSVGGPNTYEQYF. For the CDR3, the DNA is TGTGCCAGCAGCGTCGGCGGACCAAACACCTACGAGCAGTACTTC.

This chain links TRBV7-9 with TRBJ1-1; D unclear. Trimming removed 1 base at V and 1 base at J, with 13 bases between. Germline V lookup: CDR1 SEHNR, CDR2 FQNEAQ (reference sequence). CDR3 length: 16 amino acids. CDR3 amino acids: CASSLGLDPPNTEAFF. CDR3 DNA sequence: TGTGCCAGCAGCTTAGGCCTAGATCCCCCGAACACTGAAGCTTTCTTT.

The chain combines TRBV7-8 with TRBJ2-5; D not resolved. V was clipped by 3 bases and J by 5 bases, with 13 bases between them. The CDR3 is 14 residues long. Per germline, CDR1 SGHVS and CDR2 FQNEAQ. CDR3: CASSLTLPWETQYF. CDR3 nucleotide sequence: TGTGCCAGCAGCTTGACCCTACCCTGGGAGACCCAGTACTTC.